This T cell receptor beta chain was found in a study of early T cells in non-severe SARS-CoV-2 infection. CDR3 length equals 15 residues. Germline CDR1 SNHLY, CDR2 FYNNEI. Trimming took 3 bases from V and 2 from J; bases not matched to a gene: 7. This clonotype was detected ten times or more. TCRdb reanalysed the 5' RACE reads using MiXCR and keeps one entry per CDR3 protein. This sample has tens of thousands of distinct CDR3 sequences, with 5% to 6% found just once. The receptor was isolated from an adult who was a healthcare worker with PCR-confirmed SARS-CoV-2 infection or an uninfected control (not recorded which). The J gene is TRBJ2-7, the V gene TRBV2; 7 bases fit TRBD2. Sequencing was done on a sample of whole blood. DNA of the CDR3: TGTGCCAGCAGTGAGATCCGGGACTACACCTACGAGCAGTACTTC. Its translation: CASSEIRDYTYEQYF.